This TCR beta chain appears in the sequencing data of a study of blood T cell repertoires in COVID-19. Assay used: immunoSEQ multiplex PCR; TCRdb lists only in-frame clones, some missing. This sample yields some 330,000 clones, of which around 86% are seen a single time; 5% to 5.5% belongs to the top ten. The ends were cut back, 7 bases at V and 6 bases at J, with 16 bases in the middle. Germline loops: CDR1 MNHEY, CDR2 SVGAGI. The CDR3 covers 15 residues. Sequencing input: PBMCs or T cells enriched from blood (not recorded which). The chain combines TRBV6-5 with TRBJ1-6; D remains ambiguous. This sequence originates from a woman aged 45 to 65 who had recovered from COVID-19. CDR3 in amino acids: CASTRAVTTNSPLHF. The CDR3 DNA sequence: TGTGCCAGCACCCGCGCTGTTACTACTAATTCACCCCTCCACTTT.